Presented here are 21 T cell receptor beta chains from one specimen sequenced in a study of shared clonotypes between healthy human individuals. Measured with immunoSEQ multiplex PCR; TCRdb has only the in-frame clones, and not every one. This sample has about 96,000 clones; about 70% occur once, and the top ten carry approximately 46%. The sample comprised memory CD8+ T cells sorted from blood. Subset in this sample: CD45RO+ cells pooled with CCR7-negative TemRA cells. These receptors originate from a man in his thirties or forties in good health.

V is TRBV7-4 and J is TRBJ2-7; D gene unclear. The germline V gene encodes CDR1 SGHVT and CDR2 SQSDAQ. Trimming removed 1 base from V and 4 bases from J, with 8 bases in between. The length of the CDR3 is 13 residues. In DNA, the CDR3 is TGTGCCAGCAGCTTAGACCCGGCATACGAGCAGTACTTC. Translating gives CASSLDPAYEQYF.

The chain is built from TRBV2 and TRBJ2-5; 7 bases are a match to TRBD2. Unmatched junction bases numbered 9, after V lost 5 bases and J lost 6 bases. The CDR3 totals 14 residues. Germline assignment: CDR1 SNHLY and CDR2 FYNNEI. CDR3 loop: CASSYSREVKTQYF. In DNA, the CDR3 is TGTGCCAGCAGTTATAGCCGGGAGGTAAAGACCCAGTACTTC.

This rearrangement joins TRBV30 to TRBJ1-1; 11 bases line up with TRBD1. V gave up 4 bases and J gave up 5 bases; unmatched junction bases: 12. This CDR3 is built from 16 residues. CDR1 is GTSNPN, CDR2 SVGIG, per germline (reference sequence). The CDR3 DNA reads as TGTGCCTGGACCCCTTCGGACAGGGGGCGACGAACTGAAGCTTTCTTT. Encoded protein: CAWTPSDRGRRTEAFF.

This clone was seen only a few times. The chain has TRBV28 and TRBJ1-5; D remains unclear. Trimming left V 2 bases short and J 8 bases short, with 10 bases between. The CDR3 contains 13 residues. Germline V gene lookup returns CDR1 MDHEN and CDR2 SYDVKM. DNA for the CDR3: TGTGCCAGCAGTTTAGGTCTTTTCGAGCCCCAGCATTTT. Its translation: CASSLGLFEPQHF.

There are a few counts of this clone. The chain couples TRBV5-1 to TRBJ1-1; 10 bases map to TRBD1. The CDR3 extends over 17 amino acids. Germline CDR1 is SGHRS and CDR2 is YFSETQ. V shed 2 bases, J shed 0 bases, and the junction held 7 bases outside the gene matches. The CDR3 sequence: CASSLGQGGFLNTEAFF. The DNA for the CDR3 is TGCGCCAGCAGCTTAGGACAGGGGGGATTTCTGAACACTGAAGCTTTCTTT. The variable domain in full, with the rest retrieved from reference TRBV5-1 and TRBJ1-1, is KAGVTQTPRYLIKTRGQQVTLSCSPISGHRSVSWYQQTPGQGLQFLFEYFSETQRNKGNFPGRFSGRQFSNSRSEMNVSTLELGDSALYLCASSLGQGGFLNTEAFFGQGTRLTVV.

This chain joins TRBV7-9 and TRBJ2-1, with D perhaps TRBD2 (5 bases). V gave up 4 bases and J gave up 3 bases, with 16 bases separating them. The CDR3 spans 16 residues. Per germline, CDR1 SEHNR and CDR2 FQNEAQ (reference sequence). In nucleotides, the CDR3 is TGTGCCAGCAGCTCTTTTGGTGGGAGTCTCTACAATGAGCAGTTCTTC. This translates into CASSSFGGSLYNEQFF.

This chain connects TRBV13 to TRBJ2-7; D call uncertain. Trimming pared 2 bases from V and 6 bases from J, leaving 8 bases between. This CDR3 region has 12 residues. CDR1 is PRHDT, CDR2 FYEKMQ, per germline (reference sequence). The CDR3 DNA is TGTGCCAGCAGCTTACTTTGGGGCGAGCAGTACTTC. Translated: CASSLLWGEQYF.

V usage is TRBV29-1 and J usage is TRBJ1-2; tentatively, D is TRBD1 (6 bases). V shed 7 bases and J shed 2 bases, with 17 bases lying between them. The CDR3 consists of 14 residues. Germline V gives CDR1 SQVTM, CDR2 ANQGSEA. The CDR3 spells CSAAGAGVNYGYTF. CDR3 nucleotides: TGCAGCGCAGCCGGGGCAGGGGTAAACTATGGCTACACCTTC. The full variable domain, with the rest looked up from reference TRBV29-1 and TRBJ1-2, is SAVISQKPSRDICQRGTSLTIQCQVDSQVTMMFWYRQQPGQSLTLIATANQGSEATYESGFVIDKFPISRPNLTFSTLTVSNMSPEDSSIYLCSAAGAGVNYGYTFGSGTRLTVV.

The chain joins TRBV13 to TRBJ2-7, with TRBD2 matching 7 bases. CDR1 is PRHDT, CDR2 FYEKMQ, per germline (reference sequence). The V gene end was trimmed by 5 bases and the J gene end by 5 bases; junction bases not matched to a gene: 9. The CDR3 sequence is 14 residues long. This chain's CDR3 is CASSAFMGGHEQYF. Here the CDR3 DNA reads TGTGCCAGCAGCGCTTTCATGGGAGGGCACGAGCAGTACTTC.

The chain has TRBV18 and TRBJ2-3; D is ambiguous. Germline CDR1 is KGHSH and CDR2 is LQKENI. The CDR3 extends over 13 amino acids. V lost 1 base to trimming and J lost 4 bases, with 6 bases between them. This CDR3 reads CASSPLSADTQYF. CDR3 nucleotides: TGTGCCAGCTCACCACTGTCCGCAGATACGCAGTATTTT.

CDR3 nucleotide sequence: TGTGCCAGCAGCGTGGGAGGATACGAGCAGTACTTC. Encoded protein: CASSVGGYEQYF. The chain recombines TRBV7-3 with TRBJ2-7, with D tentatively TRBD2 (6 bases). CDR1 is SGHTA, CDR2 FQGTGA, per germline. Trimming cost V 5 bases and J 4 bases, with 9 bases left between them. The CDR3 totals 12 residues. Filled out from reference TRBV7-3 and TRBJ2-7, the complete variable domain reads GAGVSQTPSNKVTEKGKYVELRCDPISGHTALYWYRQSLGQGPEFLIYFQGTGAADDSGLPNDRFFAVRPEGSVSTLKIQRTERGDSAVYLCASSVGGYEQYFGPGTRLTVT.

The rearrangement links TRBV9 to TRBJ2-1, with unresolved D. With 3 bases removed from V and 0 bases from J, the gap between germline ends came to 7 bases. CDR1 is SGDLS, CDR2 YYNGEE, per germline. The CDR3 sequence is 14 residues long. Written as DNA, the CDR3 is TGTGCCAGCAGCGCCTCCTACTCCTACAATGAGCAGTTCTTC. Amino acids: CASSASYSYNEQFF.

The rearrangement links TRBV2 to TRBJ1-2; TRBD1 might be the D (5 bases). Germline V gene data show CDR1 as SNHLY and CDR2 as FYNNEI. Trimming took 3 bases from V and 3 from J, leaving 11 bases between them. The CDR3 consists of 14 residues. CDR3 DNA sequence: TGTGCCAGCAGTGAGGATCAGGGTTACTATGGCTACACCTTC. Its protein product is CASSEDQGYYGYTF.

This clone was picked up one time. With a much larger clone just one base away, this may be a read error. The rearrangement joins TRBV6-4 to TRBJ2-6; D is uncertain. This CDR3 has 14 amino acids. The V gene's germline CDR1 is MRHNA and CDR2 SNTAGT. In nucleotides, the CDR3 is TGTGCCCGCAGTGACGGCGCTGGGGCCAACGTCCTGACTTTC. The encoded protein is CARSDGAGANVLTF.

The gene calls are TRBV28 and TRBJ2-7; D might be TRBD2 (5 bases). Trimming removed 5 bases from V and 4 bases from J, with 15 bases in between. This CDR3 region has 14 residues. Germline CDR1 MDHEN, CDR2 SYDVKM. DNA of the CDR3: TGTGCCAGCAGTCGGACTTACCAAAGATACGAGCAGTACTTC. Encoded protein: CASSRTYQRYEQYF.

The chain employs TRBV25-1 and TRBJ2-1; possible D gene TRBD1, 6 bases. The CDR3 is 15 residues long. The V end was cut by 3 bases, the J end by 4 bases, with 13 bases between. CDR1 is MGHDK and CDR2 is SYGVNS in the germline V gene. This CDR3 reads CASSDPLDRYNEQFF. CDR3 nucleotide sequence: TGTGCCAGCAGTGATCCCCTAGACAGGTACAATGAGCAGTTCTTC. Based on the CDR3 plus reference TRBV25-1 and TRBJ2-1, the full variable domain is EADIYQTPRYLVIGTGKKITLECSQTMGHDKMYWYQQDPGMELHLIHYSYGVNSTEKGDLSSESTVSRIRTEHFPLTLESARPSHTSQYLCASSDPLDRYNEQFFGPGTRLTVL.

This clone was counted only a few times. Distinct nucleotide sequences in the sample also encode this CDR3. The J gene is TRBJ2-7, the V gene TRBV28; unclear D gene. Trimming pared 5 bases from V and 2 bases from J, leaving 4 bases between. The CDR3 is 11 residues long. The germline V gene has CDR1 MDHEN and CDR2 SYDVKM. The CDR3, as DNA: TGTGCCAGCAGTACAACCTACGAGCAGTACTTC. As protein: CASSTTYEQYF.

This clone appeared once. V is TRBV18 and J is TRBJ2-1; 9 bases align to TRBD1. CDR1 is KGHSH, CDR2 LQKENI, per germline. This CDR3 is 16 amino acids long. The J segment lost 2 bases and the V segment lost 3 bases, leaving 5 bases of the junction unmatched. The CDR3 loop reads CASSPTRQGAYNEQFF. In DNA, the CDR3 is TGTGCCAGCTCACCTACCAGACAGGGGGCCTACAATGAGCAGTTCTTC.

This clone was counted only a few times. V and J are TRBV11-3 and TRBJ2-3; TRBD2 matches at 8 bases. Germline V gene data show CDR1 as SGHNT and CDR2 as YENEEA. Unmatched junction bases numbered 5, after V lost 4 bases and J lost 5 bases. The CDR3 length is 14 residues. In nucleotides, the CDR3 is TGTGCCAGCAGCTCGATGACTAGCGTAGATACGCAGTATTTT. It encodes CASSSMTSVDTQYF.

The chain is built from TRBV11-1 and TRBJ2-6; TRBD2 matches at 7 bases. V lost 6 bases and J lost 1; bases outside the gene matches: 12. Germline loops: CDR1 SGHAT, CDR2 FQDESV (reference sequence). CDR3 size: 18 residues. Here the CDR3 reads CASRVWQGGVSGANVLTF. The CDR3 DNA reads as TGTGCCAGCAGAGTATGGCAGGGAGGGGTATCTGGGGCCAACGTCCTGACTTTC.

The chain combines TRBV10-3 with TRBJ1-3; 9 nucleotides line up with TRBD1. J gave up 0 bases and V 5 bases, and 8 bases lay outside the gene matches. Germline values: CDR1 ENHRY, CDR2 SYGVKD. CDR3 size: 17 residues. In DNA form, the CDR3 reads TGTGCCATCAGTACAGGGGGCCCTAGGTACTCTGGAAACACCATATATTTT. Protein product: CAISTGGPRYSGNTIYF.